The present T cell receptor beta chain was sequenced within a study of blood T cell repertoires in COVID-19. On the study more broadly: COVID-19 samples collected from the United States, Italy and Spain covered acute and convalescent phases. Sources were T cells, B-cell-depleted T cells, or PBMCs; the material itself was cDNA or gDNA.

The germline V and J ends were trimmed by 7 bases and 0 bases, with 10 bases remaining between them. CDR1 MDHEN and CDR2 SYDVKM come from the germline V gene. This CDR3 is built from 14 residues. Authors' data handling: For nucleated cells, counts were estimated from reference gene primer amplification. Here immunoSEQ multiplex PCR was the method, and the copy in TCRdb shows in-frame clones only, minus some. That table supplies the V and J calls and clone size; D and trimming were determined from the DNA. The sample carries about 64,000 clones, over 75% recorded once. This sequence was found in a woman aged 80 or older with active COVID-19. The chain uses TRBV28 and TRBJ1-5; D perhaps matches TRBD1 (6 bases). The sequencing sample was made of peripheral blood. The CDR3 DNA reads as TGTGCCAGCAACAGGGACAATAGCAATCAGCCCCAGCATTTT. It is translated as CASNRDNSNQPQHF.